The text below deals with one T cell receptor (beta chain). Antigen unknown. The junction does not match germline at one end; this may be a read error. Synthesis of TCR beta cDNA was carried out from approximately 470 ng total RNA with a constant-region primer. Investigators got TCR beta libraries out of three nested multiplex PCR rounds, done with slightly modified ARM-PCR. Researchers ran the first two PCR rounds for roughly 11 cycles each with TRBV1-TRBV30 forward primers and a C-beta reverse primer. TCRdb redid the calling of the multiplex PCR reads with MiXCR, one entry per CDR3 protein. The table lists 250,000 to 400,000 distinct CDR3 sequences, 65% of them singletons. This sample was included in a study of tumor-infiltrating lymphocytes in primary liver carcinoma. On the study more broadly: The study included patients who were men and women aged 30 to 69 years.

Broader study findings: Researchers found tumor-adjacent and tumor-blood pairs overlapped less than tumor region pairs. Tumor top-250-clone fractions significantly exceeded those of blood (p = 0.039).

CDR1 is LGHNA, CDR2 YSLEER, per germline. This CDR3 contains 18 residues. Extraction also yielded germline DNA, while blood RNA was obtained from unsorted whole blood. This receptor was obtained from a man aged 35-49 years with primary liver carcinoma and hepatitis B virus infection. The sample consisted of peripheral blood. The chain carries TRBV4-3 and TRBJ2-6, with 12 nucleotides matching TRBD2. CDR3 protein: CVSSSGLAGISGANVLIF. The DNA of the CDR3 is TGCGTCAGCAGTTCCGGACTAGCGGGAATTTCTGGGGCCAACGTCCTCATTTTC.